One sample yielded the 8 T cell receptor beta chains listed below, sequenced in a study of cytomegalovirus exposure and HLA in healthy donors. The study ran its PCR with 60 Vbeta and 13 Jbeta primers. The data were produced by immunoSEQ multiplex PCR, yet TCRdb's version contains in-frame clones alone and is incomplete. The data contain approximately 140,000 clones, about 60% of them seen just once; the ten biggest clones take up approximately 6.6%. The sample taken for sequencing was PBMCs. These receptors all come from a woman aged 55-75 years in good health and CMV-seropositive.

This chain uses TRBV10-1 with TRBJ2-3; the match to TRBD1 covers 9 bases. CDR1 is WNHNN, CDR2 SYGVQD, per germline (reference sequence). The CDR3 sequence is 16 residues long. V trimming: 2 bases; J trimming: 4 bases; junction bases outside the gene matches: 7. The DNA for the CDR3 is TGCGCCAGCAGTGAGCCCGGGACAGGGAGTGCAGATACGCAGTATTTT. Translation: CASSEPGTGSADTQYF.

V and J are TRBV18 and TRBJ1-1; a possible D gene is TRBD1 (5 bases). Trimming took off 3 bases at V and 5 bases at J, with 10 bases between the two ends. The CDR3 has 13 amino acids. CDR1 and CDR2 (germline): KGHSH, LQKENI. CDR3 DNA sequence: TGTGCCAGCTCACCCGCGCGGGGGACTGAAGCTTTCTTT. This sequence encodes CASSPARGTEAFF.

The V and J genes are TRBV6-5 and TRBJ2-1, with D possibly TRBD2 on 5 matching bases. Per the germline V gene, CDR1 is MNHEY and CDR2 is SVGAGI. V shed 2 bases and J shed 4 bases, with 12 bases lying between them. CDR3 size: 15 residues. Here the CDR3 reads CASSYILGGYNEQFF. The DNA of the CDR3 is TGTGCCAGCAGTTACATCCTCGGAGGTTACAATGAGCAGTTCTTC.

This chain connects TRBV21-1 to TRBJ2-6; TRBD1 was called by the table and not checked on the DNA. TRBV21-1 is labeled a pseudogene. The CDR3 length is 17 residues. CDR3 nucleotides: TGTGCCAGCAGCAAAGTAGAGACATTAGCTGGGGCCAACGTCCTGACTTTC. Its protein is CASSKVETLAGANVLTF.

This clone was observed once. This chain uses TRBV5-8 with TRBJ2-7, with 8 positions matching TRBD2. The length of the CDR3 is 15 residues. V dropped 4 bases and J dropped 6; count of bases not matched to a gene: 12. Germline values: CDR1 SGHTS, CDR2 YDEGEE. The CDR3 region is CASSLTAGAGCEQYF. CDR3 nucleotide sequence: TGTGCCAGCAGCCTCACAGCGGGAGCAGGCTGCGAGCAGTACTTC.

This clone was seen only a few times. The chain combines TRBV4-3 with TRBJ2-7; weak D call: TRBD2 (6 bases). Germline V gives CDR1 LGHNA, CDR2 YSLEER. The CDR3 length is 16 residues. V was pared by 0 bases and J by 2 bases, with 14 bases between. The CDR3, as DNA: TGCGCCAGCAGCCAAGAGAGAGTGGAGGGGACCTACGAGCAGTACTTC. It yields the protein CASSQERVEGTYEQYF.

Only a few counts were recorded for this clone. V gene TRBV5-6 combines with J gene TRBJ1-2; TRBD1 aligns across 7 bases. V lost 4 bases to trimming and J lost 4 bases; unmatched junction nucleotides: 4. The length of the CDR3 is 13 residues. Germline CDR1 SGHDT, CDR2 YYEEEE. In DNA form, the CDR3 reads TGTGCCAGCAGCCCGGGACAGTCCTATGGCTACACCTTC. Translation gives CASSPGQSYGYTF. Supplemented by reference TRBV5-6 and TRBJ1-2, the full variable domain reads DAGVTQSPTHLIKTRGQQVTLRCSPKSGHDTVSWYQQALGQGPQFIFQYYEEEERQRGNFPDRFSGHQFPNYSSELNVNALLLGDSALYLCASSPGQSYGYTFGSGTRLTVV.

The V gene is TRBV4-3, the J gene TRBJ1-4, with a tentative D call TRBD1 (5 bases). V was shortened by 4 bases and J by 4 bases, with 7 bases between the two germline ends. Germline CDR1 and CDR2: LGHNA and YSLEER. The length of the CDR3 is 13 residues. The CDR3 is CASSPTVNEKLFF. The CDR3 DNA follows: TGCGCCAGCAGCCCGACAGTTAATGAAAAACTGTTTTTT.